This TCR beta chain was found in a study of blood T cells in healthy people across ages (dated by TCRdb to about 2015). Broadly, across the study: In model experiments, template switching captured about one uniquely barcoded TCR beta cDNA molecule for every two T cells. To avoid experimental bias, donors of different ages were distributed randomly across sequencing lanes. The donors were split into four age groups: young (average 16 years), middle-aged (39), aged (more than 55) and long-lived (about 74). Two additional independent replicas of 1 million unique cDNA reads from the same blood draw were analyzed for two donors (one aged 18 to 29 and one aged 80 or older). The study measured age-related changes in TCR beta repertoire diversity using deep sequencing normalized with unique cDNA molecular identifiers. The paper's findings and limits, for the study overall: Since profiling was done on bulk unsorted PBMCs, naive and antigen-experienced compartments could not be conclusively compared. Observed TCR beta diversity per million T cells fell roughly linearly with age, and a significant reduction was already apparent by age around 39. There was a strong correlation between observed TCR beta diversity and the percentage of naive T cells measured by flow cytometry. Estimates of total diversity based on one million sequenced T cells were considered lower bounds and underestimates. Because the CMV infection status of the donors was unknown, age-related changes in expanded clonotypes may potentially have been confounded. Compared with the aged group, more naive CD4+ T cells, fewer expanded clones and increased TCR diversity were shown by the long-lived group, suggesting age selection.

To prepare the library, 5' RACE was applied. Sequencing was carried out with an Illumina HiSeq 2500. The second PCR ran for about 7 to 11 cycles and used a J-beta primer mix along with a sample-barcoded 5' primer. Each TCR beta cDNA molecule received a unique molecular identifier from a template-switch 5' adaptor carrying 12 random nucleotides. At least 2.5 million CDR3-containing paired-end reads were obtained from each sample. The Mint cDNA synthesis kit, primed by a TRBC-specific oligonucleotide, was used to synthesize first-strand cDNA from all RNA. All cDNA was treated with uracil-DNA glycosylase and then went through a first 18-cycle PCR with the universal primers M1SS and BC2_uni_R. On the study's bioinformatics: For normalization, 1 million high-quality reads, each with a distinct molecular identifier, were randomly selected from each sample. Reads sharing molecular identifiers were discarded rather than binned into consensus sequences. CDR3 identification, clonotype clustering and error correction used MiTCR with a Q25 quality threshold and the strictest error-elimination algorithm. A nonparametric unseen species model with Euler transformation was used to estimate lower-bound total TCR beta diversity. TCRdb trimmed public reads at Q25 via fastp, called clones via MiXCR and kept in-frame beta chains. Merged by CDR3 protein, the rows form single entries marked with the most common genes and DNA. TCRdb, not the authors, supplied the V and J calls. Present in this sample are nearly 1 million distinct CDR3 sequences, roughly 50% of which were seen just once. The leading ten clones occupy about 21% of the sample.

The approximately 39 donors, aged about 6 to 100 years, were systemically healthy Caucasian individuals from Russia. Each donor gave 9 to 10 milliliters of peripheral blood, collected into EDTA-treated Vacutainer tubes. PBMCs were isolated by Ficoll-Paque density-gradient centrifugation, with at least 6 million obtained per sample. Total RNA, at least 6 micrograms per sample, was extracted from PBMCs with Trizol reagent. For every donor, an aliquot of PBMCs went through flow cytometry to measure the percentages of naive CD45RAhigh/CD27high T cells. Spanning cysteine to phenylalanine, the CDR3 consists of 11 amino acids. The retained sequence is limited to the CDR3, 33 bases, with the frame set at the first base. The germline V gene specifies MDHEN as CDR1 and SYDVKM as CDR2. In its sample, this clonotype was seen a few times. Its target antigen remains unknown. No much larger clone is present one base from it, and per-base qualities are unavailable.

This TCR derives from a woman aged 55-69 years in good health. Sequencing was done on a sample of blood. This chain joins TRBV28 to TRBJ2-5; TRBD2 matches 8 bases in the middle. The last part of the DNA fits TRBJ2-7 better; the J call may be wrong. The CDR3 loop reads CASGGRCEQYF. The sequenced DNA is TGTGCCAGCGGCGGGAGGTGCGAGCAGTACTTC.